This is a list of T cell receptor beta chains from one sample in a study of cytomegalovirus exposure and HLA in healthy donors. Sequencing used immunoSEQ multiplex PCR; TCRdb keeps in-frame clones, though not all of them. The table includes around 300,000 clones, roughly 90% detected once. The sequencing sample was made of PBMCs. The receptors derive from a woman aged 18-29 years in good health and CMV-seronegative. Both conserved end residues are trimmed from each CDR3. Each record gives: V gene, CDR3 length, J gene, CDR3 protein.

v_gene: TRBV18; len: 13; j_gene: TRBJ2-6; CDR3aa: ASSLQASGANVLT
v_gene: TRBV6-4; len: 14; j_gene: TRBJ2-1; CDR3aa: ASSDEGTSGYNEQF
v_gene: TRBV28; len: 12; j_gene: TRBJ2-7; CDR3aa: ASSEEGRTYEQY
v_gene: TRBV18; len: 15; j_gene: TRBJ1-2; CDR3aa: ASSTIFGTGTNYGYT
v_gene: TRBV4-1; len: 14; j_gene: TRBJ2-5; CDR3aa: ASSRKTSGSIETQY
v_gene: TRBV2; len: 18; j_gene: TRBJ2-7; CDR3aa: ASRRGIPGRIDMGPYEQY
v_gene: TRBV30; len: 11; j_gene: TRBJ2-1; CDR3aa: ALGADFYNEQF
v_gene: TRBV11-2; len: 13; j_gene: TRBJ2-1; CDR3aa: ASSPGQGSYNEQF
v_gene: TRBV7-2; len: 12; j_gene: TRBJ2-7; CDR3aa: ASSNNRAAYEQY
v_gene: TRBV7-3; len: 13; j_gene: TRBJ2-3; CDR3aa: ASSLGLAATDTQY
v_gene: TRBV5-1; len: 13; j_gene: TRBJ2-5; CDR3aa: ASLATGTGRETQY
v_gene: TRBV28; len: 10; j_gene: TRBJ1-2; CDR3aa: ASSLGSYGYT
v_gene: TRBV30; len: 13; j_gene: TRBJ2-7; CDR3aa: AWSAWAGDSYEQY
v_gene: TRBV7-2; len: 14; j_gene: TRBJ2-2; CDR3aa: ASSVSGRTDTGELF
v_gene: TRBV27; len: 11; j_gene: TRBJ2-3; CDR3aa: ASSPDRGDTQY
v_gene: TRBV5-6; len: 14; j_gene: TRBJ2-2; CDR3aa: ASSRGARTNTGELF
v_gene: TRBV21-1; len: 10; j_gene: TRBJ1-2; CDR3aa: AMTVTNYGYT
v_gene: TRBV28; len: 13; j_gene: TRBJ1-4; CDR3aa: ASSSAGQGDEKLF
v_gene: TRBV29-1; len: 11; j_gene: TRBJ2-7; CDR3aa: SVEGRVPDEQY
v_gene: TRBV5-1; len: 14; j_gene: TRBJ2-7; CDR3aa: ASSLLPTGQGFEQY
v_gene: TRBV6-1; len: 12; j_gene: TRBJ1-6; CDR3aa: ASRVDRADSPLH
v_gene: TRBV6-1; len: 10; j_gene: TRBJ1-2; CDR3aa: ASRGARYGYT
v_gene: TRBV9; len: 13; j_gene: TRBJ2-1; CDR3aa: ASSVDGRESNEQF